A single sample is the source of the 17 T cell receptor beta chains below, sequenced in a study of cytomegalovirus exposure and HLA in healthy donors. Primers included in the PCR were 60 Vbeta and 13 Jbeta primers. The data were produced by immunoSEQ multiplex PCR, yet TCRdb's version contains in-frame clones alone and is incomplete. The table has approximately 100,000 clones, about 83% seen once. Material for sequencing was PBMCs. These receptors originate from a female donor in good health and CMV-seronegative.

The gene calls are TRBV6-5 and TRBJ1-1; no firm D call. This CDR3 is 13 amino acids long. The germline gives CDR1 MNHEY, CDR2 SVGAGI. Trimming removed 6 bases from V and 6 bases from J, with 14 bases in between. This CDR3 reads CASRRKVFAEAFF. In DNA, the CDR3 is TGTGCCAGCAGGAGGAAGGTGTTCGCTGAAGCTTTCTTT.

Worth noting for this clone: Other nucleotide sequences from this sample produce the same CDR3. The chain uses TRBV19 and TRBJ1-1; D might be TRBD1 (6 bases). The CDR3 runs to 12 residues. The germline gives CDR1 LNHDA, CDR2 SQIVND (reference sequence). Trimming stripped 3 bases from V and 5 bases from J, with 7 bases between. CDR3 protein: CASSIRGTEAFF. In DNA form, the CDR3 reads TGTGCCAGTAGTATCAGGGGAACTGAAGCTTTCTTT.

CDR3 in DNA: TGTGCCAGCAGCTTAAGCAGGGTCGACTATGGCTACACCTTC. Encoded protein: CASSLSRVDYGYTF. V gene TRBV5-6 combines with J gene TRBJ1-2, with D possibly being TRBD1 (5 bases). This CDR3 region has 14 residues. Germline assignment: CDR1 SGHDT and CDR2 YYEEEE. V lost 2 bases and J 3 bases, leaving 11 bases between the germline ends.

J is TRBJ1-3 and V is TRBV7-2, with 10 bases lining up with TRBD1. Germline V gene sequence: CDR1 SGHTA, CDR2 FQGNSA. The junction had 0 bases not matched to a gene; V was cut back by 4 bases and J by 3 bases. CDR3 length: 14 amino acids. The CDR3 DNA sequence: TGTGCCAGCAGCTGGACAGGGGGTGGAAACACCATATATTTT. It codes for CASSWTGGGNTIYF.

The chain couples TRBV5-4 to TRBJ1-6, with 10 bases that match TRBD1. The germline gives CDR1 SGHNT, CDR2 YYREEE (reference sequence). CDR3 length: 16 residues. Trimming at V came to 1 base and at J to 8 bases, leaving 6 bases not matched to a gene. The CDR3: CASSLFPGTGDSPLHF. For the CDR3, the DNA is TGTGCCAGCAGCTTGTTCCCCGGGACAGGGGATTCACCCCTCCACTTT.

The CDR3 DNA is TGTGCCATCAGTGAGTACGGGAGGGTAGATACGCAGTATTTT. It specifies CAISEYGRVDTQYF. This rearrangement joins TRBV10-3 to TRBJ2-3, with 8 bases lining up with TRBD2. Germline loops: CDR1 ENHRY, CDR2 SYGVKD. This CDR3 has 14 residues. The J segment lost 5 bases and the V segment lost 1 base, leaving 2 bases of the junction unmatched.

The chain links TRBV7-9 to TRBJ1-1, with D perhaps matching TRBD1 (6 bases). There are 15 residues in the CDR3. The germline V gene has CDR1 SEHNR and CDR2 FQNEAQ (reference sequence). The ends were cut back, 1 base at V and 5 bases at J, with 14 bases in the middle. The CDR3 DNA follows: TGTGCCAGCAGCTTAGGTGCGGGGGCGGGGACTGAAGCTTTCTTT. It encodes CASSLGAGAGTEAFF.

This rearrangement joins TRBV5-1 to TRBJ2-1; D gene uncertain. CDR1 is SGHRS and CDR2 is YFSETQ in the germline V gene. The CDR3 is made up of 16 amino acids. Trimming cost V 1 base and J 5 bases, with 16 bases left between them. DNA for the CDR3: TGCGCCAGCAGCTTGATTAAAACTATTGTCCACAATGAGCAGTTCTTC. Encoded protein: CASSLIKTIVHNEQFF.

The chain links TRBV5-4 to TRBJ2-5; no definite D call. V was trimmed by 4 bases and J by 3 bases, leaving 13 bases between them. Per germline, CDR1 SGHNT and CDR2 YYREEE (reference sequence). This CDR3 is 14 amino acids long. DNA for the CDR3: TGTGCCAGCAGCACCCAACGAGGAAAAGAGACCCAGTACTTC. It translates to CASSTQRGKETQYF.

The chain has TRBV6-1 and TRBJ1-4; D is ambiguous. The CDR3 covers 13 residues. Germline values: CDR1 MNHNS, CDR2 SASEGT. V lost 2 bases, J lost 13 bases, and 14 bases lay in between. CDR3 loop: CASSESFAESLFF. The CDR3 DNA is TGTGCCAGCAGTGAATCATTCGCGGAGTCACTGTTTTTT.

The rearrangement uses TRBV11-2 and TRBJ1-2; D is undetermined. The CDR3 length is 13 residues. CDR1 is SGHAT, CDR2 FQNNGV, per germline. V dropped 2 bases and J dropped 6 bases, with 10 bases sitting between them. DNA for the CDR3: TGTGCCAGCAGCTTAAGTTGGAGGGATGGCTACACCTTC. Protein: CASSLSWRDGYTF.

A word on this clone: One end of the junction varies from germline; a read error may be responsible. V and J are TRBV9 and TRBJ2-1, with D perhaps TRBD1 (6 bases). Germline lookup yields CDR1 SGDLS and CDR2 YYNGEE. The CDR3 has 10 amino acids. CDR3 in amino acids: CASSGGQQLF. The CDR3 region has the DNA TGTGCCAGCAGCGGGGGACAACAGCTCTTC.

This chain joins TRBV19 and TRBJ1-5; a weak D match, TRBD1 (6 bases). The germline gives CDR1 LNHDA, CDR2 SQIVND (reference sequence). The CDR3 sequence is 14 residues long. V was clipped by 7 bases and J by 4 bases, with 14 bases between them. The CDR3 sequence is CASTTGGGNQPQHF. The CDR3, as DNA: TGTGCCAGTACCACGGGGGGCGGTAATCAGCCCCAGCATTTT.

The chain recombines TRBV28 with TRBJ2-1; 11 bases agree with TRBD2. This CDR3 has 17 residues. V shed 3 bases and J 6 bases; nucleotides not matched to a gene: 10. Germline V gene data show CDR1 as MDHEN and CDR2 as SYDVKM. The CDR3 DNA follows: TGTGCCAGCAGTTTTGTGAGACTAGCGGGGCAAGCCAATGAGCAGTTCTTC. It encodes CASSFVRLAGQANEQFF.

As regards this clone: The CDR3 carries no conserved terminal phenylalanine or tryptophan, so it likely arises from a read error. This chain links TRBV7-2 with TRBJ1-2; D call uncertain. Trimming took 5 bases from V and 6 from J, leaving 13 bases between them. CDR1 is SGHTA, CDR2 FQGNSA, per germline. This CDR3 comprises 13 residues. The CDR3: CASSPRGRDGYTL. The DNA for the CDR3 is TGTGCCAGCAGCCCCCGGGGTCGTGATGGCTACACCCTC.

The V gene is TRBV4-1, the J gene TRBJ2-2; 7 nucleotides match TRBD2. This CDR3 has 15 residues. After removal of 5 bases from V and 7 bases from J, the junction contained 10 bases not matched to a gene. Germline CDR1 and CDR2: MGHRA and YSYEKL. CDR3 loop: CASSARLAVVGELFF. For the CDR3, the DNA is TGCGCCAGCAGCGCCCGACTAGCTGTTGTCGGGGAGCTGTTTTTT.

This chain links TRBV18 with TRBJ2-1, with D tentatively TRBD2 (6 bases). CDR3 size: 16 residues. The V gene's germline CDR1 is KGHSH and CDR2 LQKENI. V lost 5 bases to trimming and J lost 0 bases, with 14 bases between them. The CDR3 DNA reads as TGTGCCAGCTCAACCCTAGCGACGAGCTCCTACAATGAGCAGTTCTTC. Encoded protein: CASSTLATSSYNEQFF.